One and the same sample provided the 2 T cell receptor beta chains below, sequenced in a study of metastatic and nonmetastatic thyroid tumors. Using MiXCR, TCRdb reanalyzed the PCR reads. The profile shows about 43,000 clones, more than 3% of them singletons. Among the patients, none had received any treatment before thyroid surgery. The sample consisted of blood. These receptors all come from a female donor with papillary thyroid cancer or a benign thyroid nodule (not recorded which). Some clones in this sample may be carry-over from other donors' samples.

This clone was counted ten times or more. The rearrangement links TRBV5-1 to TRBJ2-7, with no clear D. This CDR3 has 13 amino acids. Trimming cost V 5 bases and J 1 base, with 10 bases left between them. Germline V CDR1 and CDR2: SGHRS, YFSETQ. The CDR3 DNA reads TGCGCCAGCAGGCCGGACGGATCCTACGAGCAGTACTTC. Its translation is CASRPDGSYEQYF.

The sample holds a few counts of this clone. The V gene is TRBV28, the J gene TRBJ1-5, with unresolved D. The CDR3 has 14 amino acids. Germline CDR1 is MDHEN and CDR2 is SYDVKM. Trimming removed 5 bases from V and 9 bases from J, with 17 bases in between. The CDR3 spells CASSPGGHKGPQHF. As DNA, the CDR3 is TGTGCCAGCAGTCCCGGCGGCCATAAGGGGCCCCAGCATTTT.